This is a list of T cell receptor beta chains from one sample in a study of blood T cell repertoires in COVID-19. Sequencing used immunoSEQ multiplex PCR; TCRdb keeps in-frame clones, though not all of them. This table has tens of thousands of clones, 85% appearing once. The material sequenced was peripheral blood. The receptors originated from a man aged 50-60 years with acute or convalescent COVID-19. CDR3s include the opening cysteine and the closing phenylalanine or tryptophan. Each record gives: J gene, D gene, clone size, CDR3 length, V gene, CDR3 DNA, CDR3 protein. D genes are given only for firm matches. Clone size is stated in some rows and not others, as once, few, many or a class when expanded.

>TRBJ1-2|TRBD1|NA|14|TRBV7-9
TGTGCCAGCAGCTCCGGGACAGGGGGAGTAAGCTACACCTTC
CASSSGTGGVSYTF
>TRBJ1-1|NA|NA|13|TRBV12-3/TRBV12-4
TGTGCCAGCAGGAGACAGAGGAACACTGAAGCTTTCTTT
CASRRQRNTEAFF
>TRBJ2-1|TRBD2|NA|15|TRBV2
TGTGCCAGCAGTGAAGGGCTAGCGGGAGGTTATGAGCAGTTCTTC
CASSEGLAGGYEQFF
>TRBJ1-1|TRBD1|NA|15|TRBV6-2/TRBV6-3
TGTGCCAGCAGCCCGGACAGGGCAGTGAACACTGAAGCTTTCTTT
CASSPDRAVNTEAFF
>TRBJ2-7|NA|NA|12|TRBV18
TGTGCCAGCTCACCCCTAGCGAGCGAGCAGTACTTC
CASSPLASEQYF
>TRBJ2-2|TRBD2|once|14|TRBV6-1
TGTGCCAGCAGTGAAATTACGGGGGGCGGGGAGCTGTTTTTT
CASSEITGGGELFF
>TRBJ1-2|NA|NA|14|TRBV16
TGTGCCAGCAGCCAATCCCAGGGGAACTATGGCTACACCTTC
CASSQSQGNYGYTF
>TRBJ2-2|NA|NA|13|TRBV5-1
TGCGCCAGCAGGTCGACTAGTTCCGGGGAGCTGTTTTTT
CASRSTSSGELFF
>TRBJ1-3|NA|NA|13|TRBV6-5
TGTGCCAGCAGAGAGAGCTCTGGAAACACCATATATTTT
CASRESSGNTIYF
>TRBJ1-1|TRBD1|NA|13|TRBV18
TGTGCCAGCTCACAGGGGGCGAACGCTGAAGCTTTCTTT
CASSQGANAEAFF
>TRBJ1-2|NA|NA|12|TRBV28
TGTGCCAGCAGTTATAGGGGGTATGGCTACACCTTC
CASSYRGYGYTF
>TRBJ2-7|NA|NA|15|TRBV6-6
TGTGCCAGCAGTCCCCCACCTCCGAGCTCCTACGAGCAGTACTTC
CASSPPPPSSYEQYF
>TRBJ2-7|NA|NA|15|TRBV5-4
TGTGCCAGCAGCCCAGAGCCGGGGCCGCGGGGCGAGCAGTACTTC
CASSPEPGPRGEQYF
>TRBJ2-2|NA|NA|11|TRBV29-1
TGCAGCGTCAGGAACACCGGGGAGCTGTTTTTT
CSVRNTGELFF
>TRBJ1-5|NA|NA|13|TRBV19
TGTGCCAGTAGTATCCCTCAAGACCGGGCCCAGCATTTT
CASSIPQDRAQHF
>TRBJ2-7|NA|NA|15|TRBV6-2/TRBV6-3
TGTGCCAGCAGTTACCCACCGGGGGATACCTACGAGCAGTACTTC
CASSYPPGDTYEQYF
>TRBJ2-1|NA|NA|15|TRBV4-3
TGCGCCAGCAGCCAAGAGAGTATAGGGGGTCGTGAGCAGTTCTTC
CASSQESIGGREQFF
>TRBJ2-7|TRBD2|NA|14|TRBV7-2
TGTGCCAGCAGCTTTAACGGGAGGGCCTACGAGCAGTACTTC
CASSFNGRAYEQYF
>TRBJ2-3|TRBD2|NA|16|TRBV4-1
TGCGCCAGCAGCCGACTAGCGGGGGGTATCACAGATACGCAGTATTTT
CASSRLAGGITDTQYF
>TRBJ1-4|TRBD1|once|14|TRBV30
TGTGCCTGGAGTCCGACAGGGATTAATGAAAAACTGTTTTTT
CAWSPTGINEKLFF
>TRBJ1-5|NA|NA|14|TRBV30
TGTGCCTGGAGTGTCAGGGGAAGCAATCAGCCCCAGCATTTT
CAWSVRGSNQPQHF
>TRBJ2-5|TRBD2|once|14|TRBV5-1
TGCGCCAGCAGCTCCGGGAGGGCGGGGGAGACCCAGTACTTC
CASSSGRAGETQYF